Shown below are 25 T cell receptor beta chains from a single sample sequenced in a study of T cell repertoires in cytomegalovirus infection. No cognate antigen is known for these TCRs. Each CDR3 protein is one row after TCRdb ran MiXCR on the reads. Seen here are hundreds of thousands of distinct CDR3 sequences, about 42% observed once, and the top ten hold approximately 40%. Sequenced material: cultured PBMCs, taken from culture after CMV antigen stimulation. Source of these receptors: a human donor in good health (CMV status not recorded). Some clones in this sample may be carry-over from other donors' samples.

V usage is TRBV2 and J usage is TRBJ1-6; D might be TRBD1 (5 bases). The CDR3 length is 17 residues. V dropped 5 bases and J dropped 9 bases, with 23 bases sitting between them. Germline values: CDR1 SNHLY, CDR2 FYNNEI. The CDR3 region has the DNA TGTGCCAGCAGTCCAAAGGGGTCCATAACCATGGGTTCACCCCTCCACTTT. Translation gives CASSPKGSITMGSPLHF.

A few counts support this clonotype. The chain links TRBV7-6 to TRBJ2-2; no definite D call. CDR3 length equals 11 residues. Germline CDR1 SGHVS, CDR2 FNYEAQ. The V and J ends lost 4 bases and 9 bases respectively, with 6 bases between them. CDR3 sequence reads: CASSSGRELFF. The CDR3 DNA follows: TGTGCCAGCAGCTCCGGTAGGGAGCTGTTTTTT.

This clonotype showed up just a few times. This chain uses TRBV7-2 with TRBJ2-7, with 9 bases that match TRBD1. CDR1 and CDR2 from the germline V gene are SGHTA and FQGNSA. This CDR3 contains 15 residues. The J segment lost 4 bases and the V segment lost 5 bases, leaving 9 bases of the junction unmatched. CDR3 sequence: CASSRQGTGNYEQYF. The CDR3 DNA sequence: TGTGCCAGCAGCCGCCAGGGGACAGGGAATTACGAGCAGTACTTC.

CDR3 nucleotides: TGTGCCAGCAGTTACATAGCGGGAACAGATACGCAGTATTTT. This translates into CASSYIAGTDTQYF. V gene TRBV6-5 combines with J gene TRBJ2-3; 8 bases map to TRBD2. Germline CDR1 MNHEY, CDR2 SVGAGI. The length of the CDR3 is 14 residues. With 2 bases clipped from V and 3 bases from J, the junction kept 1 base outside the gene matches.

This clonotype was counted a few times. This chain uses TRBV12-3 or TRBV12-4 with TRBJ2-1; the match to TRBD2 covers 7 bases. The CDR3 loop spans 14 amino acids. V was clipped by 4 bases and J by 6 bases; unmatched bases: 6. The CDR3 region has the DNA TGTGCCAGCAGTTCCCGGGGGGTCCTCAATGAGCAGTTCTTC. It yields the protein CASSSRGVLNEQFF.

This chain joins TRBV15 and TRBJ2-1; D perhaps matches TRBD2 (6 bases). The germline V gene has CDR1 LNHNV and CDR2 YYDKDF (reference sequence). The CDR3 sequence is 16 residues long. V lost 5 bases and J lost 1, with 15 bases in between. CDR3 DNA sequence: TGTGCCACCAGCGGCACCACTAGCTTATCCTACAATGAGCAGTTCTTC. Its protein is CATSGTTSLSYNEQFF.

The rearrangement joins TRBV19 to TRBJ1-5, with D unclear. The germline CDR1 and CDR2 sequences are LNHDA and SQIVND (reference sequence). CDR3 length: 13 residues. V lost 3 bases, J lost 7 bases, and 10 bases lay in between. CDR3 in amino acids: CASSMSPIQPQHF. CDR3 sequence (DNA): TGTGCCAGTAGTATGAGTCCGATCCAGCCCCAGCATTTT. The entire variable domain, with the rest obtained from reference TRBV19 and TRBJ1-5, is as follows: DGGITQSPKYLFRKEGQNVTLSCEQNLNHDAMYWYRQDPGQGLRLIYYSQIVNDFQKGDIAEGYSVSREKKESFPLTVTSAQKNPTAFYLCASSMSPIQPQHFGDGTRLSIL.

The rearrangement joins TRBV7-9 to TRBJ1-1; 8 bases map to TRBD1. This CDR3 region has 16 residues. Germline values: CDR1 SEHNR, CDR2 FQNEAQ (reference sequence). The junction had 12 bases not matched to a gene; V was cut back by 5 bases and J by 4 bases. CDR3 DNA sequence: TGTGCCAGCAGCATACAGGACAGGGATGAGTTCACTGAAGCTTTCTTT. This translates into CASSIQDRDEFTEAFF.

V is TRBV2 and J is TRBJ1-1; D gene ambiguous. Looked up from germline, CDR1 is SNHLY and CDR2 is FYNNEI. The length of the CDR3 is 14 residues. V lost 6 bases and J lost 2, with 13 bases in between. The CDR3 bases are TGTGCCAGCAGCACACATAGACTTAACACTGAAGCTTTCTTT. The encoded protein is CASSTHRLNTEAFF.

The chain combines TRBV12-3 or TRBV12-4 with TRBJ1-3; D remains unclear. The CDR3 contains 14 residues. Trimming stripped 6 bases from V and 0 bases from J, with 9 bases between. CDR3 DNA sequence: TGTGCCAGCAGCCCCTCCGGCTCTGGAAACACCATATATTTT. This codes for CASSPSGSGNTIYF.

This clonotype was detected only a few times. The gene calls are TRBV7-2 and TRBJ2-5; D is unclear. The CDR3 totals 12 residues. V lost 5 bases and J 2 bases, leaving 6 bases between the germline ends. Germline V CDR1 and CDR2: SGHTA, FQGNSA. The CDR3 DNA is TGTGCCAGCAGCCCCGGGCAAGAGACCCAGTACTTC. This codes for CASSPGQETQYF.

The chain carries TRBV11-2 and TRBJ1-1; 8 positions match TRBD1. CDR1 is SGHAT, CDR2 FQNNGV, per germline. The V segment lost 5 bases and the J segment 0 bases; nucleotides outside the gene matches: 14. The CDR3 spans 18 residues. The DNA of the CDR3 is TGTGCCAGCAGCCCCCGCGGACAGGGTAGGCCCATGAACACTGAAGCTTTCTTT. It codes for CASSPRGQGRPMNTEAFF. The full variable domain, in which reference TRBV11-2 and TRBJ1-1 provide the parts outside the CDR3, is EAGVAQSPRYKIIEKRQSVAFWCNPISGHATLYWYQQILGQGPKLLIQFQNNGVVDDSQLPKDRFSAERLKGVDSTLKIQPAKLEDSAVYLCASSPRGQGRPMNTEAFFGQGTRLTVV.

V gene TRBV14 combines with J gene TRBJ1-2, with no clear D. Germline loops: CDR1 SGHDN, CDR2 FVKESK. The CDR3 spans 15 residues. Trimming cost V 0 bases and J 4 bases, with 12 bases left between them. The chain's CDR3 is CASSQDSRPAYGYTF. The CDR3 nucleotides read TGTGCCAGCAGCCAAGATTCCCGACCCGCCTATGGCTACACCTTC.

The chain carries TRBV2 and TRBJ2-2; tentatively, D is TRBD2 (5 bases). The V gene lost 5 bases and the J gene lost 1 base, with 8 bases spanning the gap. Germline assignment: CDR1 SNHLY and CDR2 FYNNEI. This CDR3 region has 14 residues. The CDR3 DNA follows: TGTGCCAGCAGTCAACGGGGGAACACCGGGGAGCTGTTTTTT. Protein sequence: CASSQRGNTGELFF.

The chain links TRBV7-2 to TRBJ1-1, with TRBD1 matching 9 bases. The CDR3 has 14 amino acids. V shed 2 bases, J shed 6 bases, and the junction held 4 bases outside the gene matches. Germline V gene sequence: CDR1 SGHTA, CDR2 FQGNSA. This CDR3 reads CASSLTGQGPEAFF. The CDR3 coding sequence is TGTGCCAGCAGCTTAACGGGACAGGGTCCTGAAGCTTTCTTT.

CDR3 DNA: TGTGCCAGCAGCTTAGGGACGATTCAGCCCCAGCATTTT. This translates into CASSLGTIQPQHF. The V call is TRBV7-9, the J call TRBJ1-5; no clear D. Germline values: CDR1 SEHNR, CDR2 FQNEAQ (reference sequence). V shed 1 base and J shed 6 bases, with 7 bases lying between them. This CDR3 is built from 13 residues.

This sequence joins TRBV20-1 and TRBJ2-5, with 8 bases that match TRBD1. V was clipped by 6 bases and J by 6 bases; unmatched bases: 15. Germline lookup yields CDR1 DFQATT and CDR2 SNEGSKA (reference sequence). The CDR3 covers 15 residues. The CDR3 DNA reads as TGCAGTGCATTAAGTCCAGGGGGCGGCTTGAAGACCCAGTACTTC. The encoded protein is CSALSPGGGLKTQYF.

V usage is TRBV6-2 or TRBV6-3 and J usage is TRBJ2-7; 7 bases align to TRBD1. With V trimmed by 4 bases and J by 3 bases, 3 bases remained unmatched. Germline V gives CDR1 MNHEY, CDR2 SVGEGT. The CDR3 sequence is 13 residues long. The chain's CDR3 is CASSWTGDYEQYF. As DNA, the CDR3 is TGTGCCAGCAGTTGGACAGGAGACTACGAGCAGTACTTC.

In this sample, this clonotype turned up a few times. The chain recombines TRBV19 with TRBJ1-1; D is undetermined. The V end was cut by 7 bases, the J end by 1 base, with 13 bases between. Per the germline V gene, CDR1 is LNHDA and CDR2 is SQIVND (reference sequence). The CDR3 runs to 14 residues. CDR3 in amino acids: CASIPGGGNTEAFF. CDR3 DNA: TGTGCCAGTATCCCCGGTGGTGGGAACACTGAAGCTTTCTTT.

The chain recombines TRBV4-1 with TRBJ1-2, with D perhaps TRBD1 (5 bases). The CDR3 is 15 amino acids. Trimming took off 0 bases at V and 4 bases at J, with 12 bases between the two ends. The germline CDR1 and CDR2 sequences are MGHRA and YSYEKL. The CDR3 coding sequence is TGCGCCAGCAGCCAAGACCCGGGGGTGAGCTATGGCTACACCTTC. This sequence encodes CASSQDPGVSYGYTF.

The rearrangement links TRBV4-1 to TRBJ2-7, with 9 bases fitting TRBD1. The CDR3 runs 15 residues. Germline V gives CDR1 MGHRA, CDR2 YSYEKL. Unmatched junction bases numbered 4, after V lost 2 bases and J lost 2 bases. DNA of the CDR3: TGCGCCAGCAGCCAACCGGGACAGGGTACCTACGAGCAGTACTTC. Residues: CASSQPGQGTYEQYF.

CDR3 DNA: TGTGCCAGCAGCTTAGTATCAACTTCGGAGGGTACGCAGTATTTT. This sequence encodes CASSLVSTSEGTQYF. The chain couples TRBV11-2 to TRBJ2-3, with a tentative D call TRBD2 (6 bases). V was shortened by 1 base and J by 8 bases, with 16 bases between the two germline ends. Germline V lookup: CDR1 SGHAT, CDR2 FQNNGV. This CDR3 has 15 amino acids.

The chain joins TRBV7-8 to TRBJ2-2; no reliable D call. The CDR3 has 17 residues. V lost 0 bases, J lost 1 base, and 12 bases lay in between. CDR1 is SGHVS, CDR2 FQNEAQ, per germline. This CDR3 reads CASSLAKPNRNTGELFF. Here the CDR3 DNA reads TGTGCCAGCAGCTTAGCGAAACCAAACAGGAACACCGGGGAGCTGTTTTTT.

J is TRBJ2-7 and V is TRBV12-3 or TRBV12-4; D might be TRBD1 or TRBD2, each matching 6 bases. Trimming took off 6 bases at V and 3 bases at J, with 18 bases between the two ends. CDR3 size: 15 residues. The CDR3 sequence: CASSLGGLQGYEQYF. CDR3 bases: TGTGCCAGCAGCCTCGGGGGCCTACAAGGCTACGAGCAGTACTTC.

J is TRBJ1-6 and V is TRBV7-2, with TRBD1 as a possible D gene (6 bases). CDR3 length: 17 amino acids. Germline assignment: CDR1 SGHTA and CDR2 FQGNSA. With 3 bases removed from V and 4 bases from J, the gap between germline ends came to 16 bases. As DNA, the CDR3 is TGTGCCAGCAGCTTGACCCCGCAGGGGCCTTATAATTCACCCCTCCACTTT. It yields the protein CASSLTPQGPYNSPLHF. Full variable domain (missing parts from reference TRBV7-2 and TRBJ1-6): GAGVSQSPSNKVTEKGKDVELRCDPISGHTALYWYRQSLGQGLEFLIYFQGNSAPDKSGLPSDRFSAERTGGSVSTLTIQRTQQEDSAVYLCASSLTPQGPYNSPLHFGNGTRLTVT.